These 23 T cell receptor beta chains came from one sample sequenced in a study of blood T cell repertoires in COVID-19 (dated by TCRdb to the early 2020s). The method behind the library was the immunoSEQ multiplex PCR assay. TCRdb's version of the immuneACCESS table is confined to in-frame rearrangements and falls short of the full clone set. An unresolved V gene accounts for under half of the shortfall where checked; the remainder is of unknown origin. In this sample the table shows about 270,000 clones, 82% of which occur a single time. The leading ten clones occupy 3.1% of the sample. Sequenced input: peripheral blood. Source of these receptors: a woman aged 18-29 years with acute or convalescent COVID-19.

This clone turned up a few times. V gene TRBV11-3 combines with J gene TRBJ2-7; 7 bases are shared with TRBD1. The length of the CDR3 is 14 residues. Unmatched junction bases numbered 9, after V lost 5 bases and J lost 5 bases. In germline, CDR1 is SGHNT, CDR2 YENEEA. Here the CDR3 DNA reads TGTGCCAGCAGCGAAGGGGGCAGTTTAAACGAGCAGTACTTC. Amino acids: CASSEGGSLNEQYF. Drawing the rest from reference TRBV11-3 and TRBJ2-7, the complete variable domain is EAGVVQSPRYKIIEKKQPVAFWCNPISGHNTLYWYLQNLGQGPELLIRYENEEAVDDSQLPKDRFSAERLKGVDSTLKIQPAELGDSAVYLCASSEGGSLNEQYFGPGTRLTVT.

The rearrangement links TRBV28 to TRBJ2-1; D is possibly TRBD2 (6 bases). V was clipped by 3 bases and J by 8 bases, with 14 bases between them. The CDR3 has 14 amino acids. Germline loops: CDR1 MDHEN, CDR2 SYDVKM. The CDR3 loop is CASSFGGSNYEQFF. The CDR3 DNA follows: TGTGCCAGCAGTTTTGGAGGGAGCAACTATGAGCAGTTCTTC.

V usage is TRBV4-3 and J usage is TRBJ2-3; possible D gene TRBD2, 6 bases. CDR1 and CDR2 from the germline V gene are LGHNA and YSLEER. The CDR3 is made up of 15 amino acids. The V gene lost 6 bases and the J gene lost 6 bases, with 19 bases spanning the gap. In DNA, the CDR3 is TGCGCCAGCAGTCCTTTCCAGGGAGGCTGGGATACGCAGTATTTT. This gives the protein CASSPFQGGWDTQYF.

The chain joins TRBV29-1 to TRBJ2-7; TRBD2 is a possible D gene (6 bases). The germline V gene has CDR1 SQVTM and CDR2 ANQGSEA. V shed 1 base and J shed 10 bases, with 20 bases lying between them. The CDR3 has 14 amino acids. CDR3 loop: CSVEGGEDHTPQYF. CDR3 in DNA: TGCAGCGTTGAAGGGGGGGAGGATCACACTCCCCAGTACTTC.

The chain employs TRBV11-2 and TRBJ2-7, with TRBD2 identical over 12 bases. Trimming cost V 6 bases and J 3 bases; bases outside gene matches: 6. This CDR3 has 15 residues. Germline lookup yields CDR1 SGHAT and CDR2 FQNNGV. The DNA for the CDR3 is TGTGCCAGCAGGCTGGGGACTAGCGGGTACTACGAGCAGTACTTC. As protein: CASRLGTSGYYEQYF. Variable domain in full (rest from reference TRBV11-2 and TRBJ2-7): EAGVAQSPRYKIIEKRQSVAFWCNPISGHATLYWYQQILGQGPKLLIQFQNNGVVDDSQLPKDRFSAERLKGVDSTLKIQPAKLEDSAVYLCASRLGTSGYYEQYFGPGTRLTVT.

This clone has a handful of counts. The chain carries TRBV2 and TRBJ1-5, with 11 bases fitting TRBD1. Per the germline V gene, CDR1 is SNHLY and CDR2 is FYNNEI. J gave up 5 bases and V 6 bases, and 9 bases lay outside the gene matches. The CDR3 runs 16 residues. The chain's CDR3 is CASRDPDRGPDQPQHF. DNA of the CDR3: TGTGCCAGCAGGGATCCGGACAGGGGGCCTGATCAGCCCCAGCATTTT.

This chain connects TRBV6-5 to TRBJ1-1; D call uncertain. CDR3 length: 16 residues. V was pared by 2 bases and J by 6 bases, with 19 bases between. Germline CDR1 MNHEY, CDR2 SVGAGI. The CDR3 nucleotides read TGTGCCAGCAGTTACCGACCATACGGAGAATTATCTGAAGCTTTCTTT. It codes for CASSYRPYGELSEAFF.

The genes are TRBV4-1 and TRBJ2-1, with 9 bases lining up with TRBD1. CDR1 and CDR2 from the germline V gene are MGHRA and YSYEKL. V dropped 1 base and J dropped 5; count of bases not matched to a gene: 6. The CDR3 runs 16 residues. This CDR3 is CASSQGWTGAHNEQFF. Written as DNA, the CDR3 is TGCGCCAGCAGCCAAGGATGGACAGGGGCTCACAATGAGCAGTTCTTC.

The DNA for the CDR3 is TGTGCCAGCAGTTATGCCGGGTACACCGGGGAGCTGTTTTTT. This translates into CASSYAGYTGELFF. The V and J genes are TRBV6-2 or TRBV6-3 and TRBJ2-2; D gene uncertain. The CDR3 contains 14 residues. Looked up from germline, CDR1 is MNHEY and CDR2 is SVGEGT. V shed 3 bases and J shed 3 bases, with 8 bases lying between them.

This clone has just one count. This rearrangement joins TRBV9 to TRBJ2-7; D might be TRBD1 (5 bases). Per germline, CDR1 SGDLS and CDR2 YYNGEE. Between the trimmed V and J ends, which lost 0 bases and 1 base, there was a span of 5 bases. The CDR3 length is 13 residues. The CDR3 spells CASSVGQSYEQYF. CDR3 bases: TGTGCCAGCAGCGTAGGACAGTCCTACGAGCAGTACTTC.

The V call is TRBV2, the J call TRBJ1-5; possibly TRBD1 for D (5 bases). Germline V gives CDR1 SNHLY, CDR2 FYNNEI. The V gene lost 1 base and the J gene lost 6 bases, with 16 bases spanning the gap. This CDR3 is built from 16 residues. CDR3 residues: CASSEGRAEMGQPQHF. Here the CDR3 DNA reads TGTGCCAGCAGTGAAGGCAGGGCTGAAATGGGTCAGCCCCAGCATTTT. Full variable domain (missing parts from reference TRBV2 and TRBJ1-5): EPEVTQTPSHQVTQMGQEVILRCVPISNHLYFYWYRQILGQKVEFLVSFYNNEISEKSEIFDDQFSVERPDGSNFTLKIRSTKLEDSAMYFCASSEGRAEMGQPQHFGDGTRLSIL.

In its sample, this clone was seen once. J is TRBJ2-3 and V is TRBV7-6; 13 bases are a match to TRBD2. The J segment lost 5 bases and the V segment lost 3 bases, leaving 8 bases of the junction unmatched. CDR1 is SGHVS and CDR2 is FNYEAQ in the germline V gene. This CDR3 region has 17 residues. CDR3 loop: CASSFLTSGRAKDTQYF. The CDR3 nucleotides are TGTGCCAGCAGCTTCCTCACTAGCGGGAGGGCCAAAGATACGCAGTATTTT.

This chain uses TRBV5-6 with TRBJ1-3; the D is unclear. V lost 2 bases, J lost 0 bases, and 9 bases lay in between. The germline V gene encodes CDR1 SGHDT and CDR2 YYEEEE. The CDR3 length is 15 residues. CDR3 in amino acids: CASSLVGVSGNTIYF. The CDR3, as DNA: TGTGCCAGCAGCTTAGTGGGAGTCTCTGGAAACACCATATATTTT.

This rearrangement joins TRBV4-3 to TRBJ2-3; TRBD2 matches at 13 bases. With V trimmed by 0 bases and J by 4 bases, 4 bases remained unmatched. Germline CDR1 reads LGHNA; CDR2 reads YSLEER. The CDR3 extends over 17 amino acids. DNA for the CDR3: TGCGCCAGCAGCCAAGAGCTCGGACTAGCGGGAGCAGATACGCAGTATTTT. Translating gives CASSQELGLAGADTQYF.

This clone is a singleton in its sample. In the same sample, other DNA sequences code for this CDR3. Here the CDR3 reads CASSLGGGRAYEQYF. CDR3 in DNA: TGTGCCAGCAGCTTGGGGGGGGGCCGGGCCTACGAGCAGTACTTC. The chain couples TRBV5-6 to TRBJ2-7; TRBD2 might be the D (7 bases). The germline V gene encodes CDR1 SGHDT and CDR2 YYEEEE. The ends were cut back, 0 bases at V and 2 bases at J, with 12 bases in the middle. The CDR3 extends over 15 amino acids.

This clone was recorded once. Other nucleotide sequences from this sample produce the same CDR3. The rearrangement links TRBV7-2 to TRBJ2-1, with D maybe TRBD1 (5 bases). The CDR3 has 15 residues. CDR1 is SGHTA and CDR2 is FQGNSA in the germline V gene. V lost 5 bases, J lost 0 bases, and 11 bases lay in between. CDR3 sequence: CASSPDRSSYNEQFF. The DNA for the CDR3 is TGTGCCAGCAGCCCCGACAGAAGCTCCTACAATGAGCAGTTCTTC. Complete variable domain (other parts from reference TRBV7-2 and TRBJ2-1): GAGVSQSPSNKVTEKGKDVELRCDPISGHTALYWYRQSLGQGLEFLIYFQGNSAPDKSGLPSDRFSAERTGGSVSTLTIQRTQQEDSAVYLCASSPDRSSYNEQFFGPGTRLTVL.

V and J are TRBV2 and TRBJ1-1; D unresolved. This CDR3 spans 11 amino acids. CDR1 SNHLY and CDR2 FYNNEI come from the germline V gene. Trimming cost V 4 bases and J 11 bases, with 11 bases left between them. The CDR3 region has the DNA TGTGCCAGCAGTGTAGACATTGGGGCTTTCTTT. Its protein is CASSVDIGAFF.

The V and J genes are TRBV3-1 (or the pseudogene TRBV3-2) and TRBJ2-1; TRBD1 matches at 8 bases. V shed 3 bases and J 0 bases; nucleotides not matched to a gene: 4. The CDR3 consists of 16 residues. Germline V lookup: CDR1 LGHDT, CDR2 YNNKEL (reference sequence). The CDR3 nucleotides are TGTGCCAGCAGCCATTCCGGGACAGGCTCCTACAATGAGCAGTTCTTC. It is translated as CASSHSGTGSYNEQFF.

This clone came up once. The chain recombines TRBV27 with TRBJ1-6; 9 bases are a match to TRBD1. The CDR3 has 16 residues. The V gene end was trimmed by 2 bases and the J gene end by 5 bases; junction bases not matched to a gene: 4. CDR1 and CDR2 (germline): MNHEY, SMNVEV (reference sequence). The chain's CDR3 is CASSLKGQGNNSPLHF. CDR3 DNA sequence: TGTGCCAGCAGTTTAAAGGGACAGGGTAATAATTCACCCCTCCACTTT.

The chain employs TRBV6-2 or TRBV6-3 and TRBJ2-7; D perhaps matches TRBD1 (5 bases). The CDR3 extends over 13 amino acids. Germline CDR1 and CDR2: MNHEY and SVGEGT. Trimming took 2 bases from V and 2 from J, leaving 7 bases between them. CDR3 amino acids: CASSYGRAYEQYF. CDR3 DNA: TGTGCCAGCAGTTACGGCAGGGCCTACGAGCAGTACTTC.

The chain couples TRBV6-5 to TRBJ1-2; TRBD1 agrees at 7 bases. V lost 7 bases, J lost 5 bases, and 10 bases stayed unmatched. Germline CDR1 MNHEY, CDR2 SVGAGI. There are 14 residues in the CDR3. CDR3 amino acids: CASTRDSIFYGYTF. The CDR3, as DNA: TGTGCCAGCACCCGGGACAGCATTTTTTATGGCTACACCTTC.

The chain couples TRBV5-1 to TRBJ2-5, with 7 bases lining up with TRBD1. The CDR3 contains 14 residues. V shed 4 bases and J 3 bases; nucleotides not matched to a gene: 6. Germline assignment: CDR1 SGHRS and CDR2 YFSETQ. The CDR3 DNA reads TGCGCCAGCAGCCCCCGTACAGGGGAAGAGACCCAGTACTTC. Encoded protein: CASSPRTGEETQYF.

V and J are TRBV7-9 and TRBJ1-3; tentatively, D is TRBD1 (6 bases). Trimming took 2 bases from V and 1 from J, leaving 12 bases between them. This CDR3 comprises 16 residues. Germline loops: CDR1 SEHNR, CDR2 FQNEAQ (reference sequence). CDR3 nucleotides: TGTGCCAGCAGCTTAACGACAGGTGGATCTGGAAACACCATATATTTT. It yields the protein CASSLTTGGSGNTIYF.